This T cell receptor beta chain was observed in a study of graft-versus-host responses after intestinal transplantation. TCRdb keeps only in-frame clones here, not all; method: immunoSEQ multiplex PCR. Of fewer than 30,000 clones in the sample, around 92% were seen once. J lost 9 bases, V lost 1 base, and 6 bases had no gene match. The CDR3 contains 14 residues. The germline V gene has CDR1 SEHNR and CDR2 FQNEAQ (reference sequence). V usage is TRBV7-9 and J usage is TRBJ2-4; TRBD2 matches at 7 bases. This TCR derives from a human patient who received an intestinal transplant, so some T cells may come from the graft donor. Sequencing used PBMCs, obtained roughly 68 days after intestinal transplant. CDR3 nucleotide sequence: TGTGCCAGCAGCTTAGGTTCATCGGGAGGCATTCAGTACTTC. Residues: CASSLGSSGGIQYF.